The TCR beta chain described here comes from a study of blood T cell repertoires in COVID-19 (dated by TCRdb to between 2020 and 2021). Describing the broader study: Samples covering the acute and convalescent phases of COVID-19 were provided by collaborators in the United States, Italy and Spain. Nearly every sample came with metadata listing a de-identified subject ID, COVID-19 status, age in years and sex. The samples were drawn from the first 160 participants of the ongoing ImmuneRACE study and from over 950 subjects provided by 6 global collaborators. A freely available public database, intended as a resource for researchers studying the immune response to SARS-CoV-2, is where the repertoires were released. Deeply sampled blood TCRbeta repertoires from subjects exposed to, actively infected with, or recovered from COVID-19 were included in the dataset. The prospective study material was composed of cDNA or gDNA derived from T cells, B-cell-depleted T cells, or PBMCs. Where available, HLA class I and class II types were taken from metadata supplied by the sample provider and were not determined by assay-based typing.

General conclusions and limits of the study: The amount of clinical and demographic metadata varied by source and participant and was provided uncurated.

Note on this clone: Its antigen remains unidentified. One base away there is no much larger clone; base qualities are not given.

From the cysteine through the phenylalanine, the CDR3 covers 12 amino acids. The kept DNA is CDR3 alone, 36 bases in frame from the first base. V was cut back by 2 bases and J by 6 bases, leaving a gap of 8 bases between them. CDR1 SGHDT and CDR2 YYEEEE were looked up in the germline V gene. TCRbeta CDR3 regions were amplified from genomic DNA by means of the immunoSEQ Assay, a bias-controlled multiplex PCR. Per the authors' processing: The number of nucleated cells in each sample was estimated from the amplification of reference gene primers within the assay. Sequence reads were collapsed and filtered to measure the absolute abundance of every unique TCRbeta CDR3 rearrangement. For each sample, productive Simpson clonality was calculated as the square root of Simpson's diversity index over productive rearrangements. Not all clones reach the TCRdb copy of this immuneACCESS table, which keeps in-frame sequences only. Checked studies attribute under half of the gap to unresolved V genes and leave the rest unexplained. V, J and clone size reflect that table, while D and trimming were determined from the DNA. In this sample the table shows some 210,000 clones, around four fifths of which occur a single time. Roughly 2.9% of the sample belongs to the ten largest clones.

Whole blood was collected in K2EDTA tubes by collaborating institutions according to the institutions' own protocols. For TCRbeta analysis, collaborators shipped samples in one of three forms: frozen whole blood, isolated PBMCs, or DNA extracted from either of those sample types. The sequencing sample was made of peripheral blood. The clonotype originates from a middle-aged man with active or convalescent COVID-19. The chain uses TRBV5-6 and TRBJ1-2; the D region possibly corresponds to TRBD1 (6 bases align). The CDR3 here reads CASSFAGDGYTF. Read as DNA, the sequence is TGTGCCAGCAGCTTCGCAGGGGATGGCTACACCTTC.